This T cell receptor (beta chain) was observed in a study of cytomegalovirus exposure and HLA in healthy donors. As for the study in general: In an early release, HLA-typed donors contributed 77 million or so unique TCR sequences.

Regarding the study as a whole: Most sequenced TCRs were rare (though some public TCRs occurred in many donors). Most TCR beta V segments were productive about 90% or about 30% of the time in an earlier analysis. Sequencing likely produced, as an artifact, a cluster of highly shared sequence variants.

CDR1 and CDR2 from the germline V gene are SGHRS and YFSETQ. V dropped 3 bases and J dropped 5; count of bases not matched to a gene: 6. This CDR3 spans 14 amino acids. To note about this clone: Its specificity is unknown.

A multiplex PCR was run with 60 Vbeta primers and 13 Jbeta primers. Measured with immunoSEQ multiplex PCR; TCRdb has only the in-frame clones, and not every one. The table gives just over 80,000 clones; the top ten clones make up around 1.1% of it. The source is a woman aged 25-40 years in good health and CMV-seronegative. The sample was PBMCs. V gene TRBV5-1 combines with J gene TRBJ1-1; TRBD1 matches at 8 bases. In DNA form, the CDR3 reads TGCGCCAGCAGCTACACAGGGGGACGGACTGAAGCTTTCTTT. Its protein product is CASSYTGGRTEAFF.